This TCR beta chain was profiled in a study of T cells in Graves' hyperthyroidism and ophthalmopathy. Hyperthyroidism had been newly diagnosed in patients aged 18 to 65, and its duration was under 2 months. The diagnostic basis comprised clinical symptoms, serum thyroxine and TRAb, thyroid ultrasound and orbital computed tomography. This clonotype appeared a few times. Its antigen is not identified. Study findings and constraints: In blood, most of the thyroid clonotypes expanded above 0.001 were also present.

The CDR3 extends over 16 amino acids. CDR1 SNHLY and CDR2 FYNNEI come from the germline V gene. The junction had 8 bases not matched to a gene; V was cut back by 4 bases and J by 0 bases. TCR beta CDR3 regions were amplified from RNA. Using the HTBI primer set, a first-round RT-PCR was run on the TCR CDR3. TCRdb used MiXCR to reprocess the multiplex PCR reads, holding one entry per CDR3 protein. The sample has hundreds of thousands of distinct CDR3 sequences, under 60% seen once. This clonotype originated in a woman aged 18-35 years with Graves' hyperthyroidism. The chain employs TRBV2 and TRBJ2-5, with 7 bases fitting TRBD2. Sequences were obtained from peripheral blood or thyroid tissue (not recorded which). The DNA for the CDR3 is TGTGCCAGCAGTGTAAACCGGGACTATTACCAAGAGACCCAGTACTTC. Translating gives CASSVNRDYYQETQYF.